The 16 T cell receptor beta chains below were found in one sample sequenced in a study of blood T cell repertoires in COVID-19. Libraries were prepared by immunoSEQ multiplex PCR; TCRdb keeps only in-frame clonotypes and omits some of them. The table includes 200,000 to 250,000 clones, roughly 88% detected once. Sequenced input: PBMCs or T cells enriched from blood (not recorded which). The receptor set was obtained from a woman in her 30s who had been exposed to COVID-19.

This clone was counted between two and nine times. The chain joins TRBV5-1 to TRBJ2-6, with D possibly TRBD1 on 6 matching bases. This CDR3 has 15 residues. Germline V gene data show CDR1 as SGHRS and CDR2 as YFSETQ. Trimming pared 0 bases from V and 2 bases from J, leaving 6 bases between. CDR3 nucleotides: TGCGCCAGCAGCTTGGAGGGGGCTGGGGCCAACGTCCTGACTTTC. The encoded protein is CASSLEGAGANVLTF.

This chain uses TRBV21-1 with TRBJ2-7; the tabulated D call, TRBD1, remains unverified against the DNA. TRBV21-1 is a listed pseudogene. CDR3 length: 13 amino acids. The CDR3 region is CASSKDTSYEQYF. CDR3 coding DNA: TGTGCCAGCAGCAAAGACACATCCTACGAGCAGTACTTC.

V usage is TRBV29-1 and J usage is TRBJ1-5, with 9 bases fitting TRBD1. From germline, CDR1 is SQVTM and CDR2 ANQGSEA. The CDR3 is 14 amino acids. V was pared by 5 bases and J by 0 bases, with 2 bases of the junction left unmatched. CDR3 nucleotides: TGCAGCGTTAGACAGGGGGATAGCAATCAGCCCCAGCATTTT. Its translation: CSVRQGDSNQPQHF.

V is TRBV11-3 and J is TRBJ2-1, with TRBD1 identical over 8 bases. V shed 1 base and J 3 bases; nucleotides not matched to a gene: 2. Germline V gives CDR1 SGHNT, CDR2 YENEEA. This CDR3 has 15 residues. This CDR3 is CASSLGQGFYNEQFF. CDR3 bases: TGTGCCAGCAGCTTAGGACAGGGGTTCTACAATGAGCAGTTCTTC.

This rearrangement joins TRBV12-3 or TRBV12-4 to TRBJ1-1; D call uncertain. Trimming stripped 6 bases from V and 6 bases from J, with 11 bases between. CDR3 length equals 12 residues. In nucleotides, the CDR3 is TGTGCCAGCAGCCCCGGACTGCCTGAAGCTTTCTTT. Its protein is CASSPGLPEAFF.

The chain carries TRBV19 and TRBJ1-2; D possibly corresponds to TRBD1 (6 bases). This CDR3 comprises 17 residues. V shed 3 bases and J shed 2 bases, with 19 bases lying between them. From germline, CDR1 is LNHDA and CDR2 SQIVND (reference sequence). This CDR3 reads CASSMSLQGSSNYGYTF. DNA of the CDR3: TGTGCCAGTAGTATGAGTCTGCAGGGGAGTTCCAACTATGGCTACACCTTC.

The CDR3: CASSLLERESAGELFF. The CDR3 DNA reads as TGTGCCAGCAGTTTATTGGAGCGGGAGTCCGCCGGGGAGCTGTTTTTT. V is TRBV6-2 or TRBV6-3 and J is TRBJ2-2; 8 positions agree with TRBD2. The CDR3 extends over 16 amino acids. Germline CDR1 reads MNHEY; CDR2 reads SVGEGT. V gave up 4 bases and J gave up 6 bases; unmatched junction bases: 10.

CDR3 residues: CASSELGLAGLSEQYF. Written as DNA, the CDR3 is TGTGCCAGCAGCGAACTAGGACTAGCGGGACTCTCCGAGCAGTACTTC. The chain carries TRBV9 and TRBJ2-7; 12 nucleotides line up with TRBD2. Germline CDR1 is SGDLS and CDR2 is YYNGEE. V lost 3 bases to trimming and J lost 6 bases; unmatched junction nucleotides: 10. CDR3 length: 16 amino acids.

The chain uses TRBV5-5 and TRBJ2-7, with 7 bases that match TRBD2. The V segment lost 4 bases and the J segment 2 bases; nucleotides outside the gene matches: 9. The CDR3 is made up of 15 amino acids. The germline V gene encodes CDR1 SGHKS and CDR2 YYEKEE (reference sequence). This chain's CDR3 is CASSPWGGGAYEQYF. The CDR3 DNA reads as TGTGCCAGCAGCCCCTGGGGGGGAGGTGCCTACGAGCAGTACTTC.

CDR3 in amino acids: CASSLVVYNSPLHF. In DNA, the CDR3 is TGTGCCAGCAGTTTGGTAGTGTATAATTCACCCCTCCACTTT. The chain employs TRBV27 and TRBJ1-6, with no clear D. Germline CDR1 reads MNHEY; CDR2 reads SMNVEV (reference sequence). Between the trimmed V and J ends, which lost 3 bases and 4 bases, there was a span of 7 bases. The CDR3 is made up of 14 amino acids.

V usage is TRBV10-3 and J usage is TRBJ1-1, with a weak D call TRBD1 (5 bases). V lost 10 bases and J 4 bases, leaving 19 bases between the germline ends. Germline V gives CDR1 ENHRY, CDR2 SYGVKD. CDR3 length equals 14 residues. CDR3 amino acids: CATAARDVGTEAFF. The DNA for the CDR3 is TGTGCCACCGCGGCCAGGGATGTGGGCACTGAAGCTTTCTTT.

This clone was seen repeatedly, ten times or more. The CDR3 sequence is CASKAYHPQEELFF. CDR3 in DNA: TGCGCCAGCAAAGCGTACCACCCACAGGAGGAGCTGTTTTTT. V and J are TRBV5-1 and TRBJ2-2, with D possibly TRBD1 on 5 matching bases. The V gene's germline CDR1 is SGHRS and CDR2 YFSETQ. Trimming pared 6 bases from V and 10 bases from J, leaving 19 bases between. This CDR3 has 14 residues.

V is TRBV13 and J is TRBJ1-2, with D possibly matching TRBD1 (5 bases). Trimming shortened V by 5 bases and J by 4 bases, and 20 bases separated the two germline ends. Per germline, CDR1 PRHDT and CDR2 FYEKMQ (reference sequence). This CDR3 has 16 amino acids. In DNA form, the CDR3 reads TGTGCCAGCAGCCTCTATTGGCAGGGTACAAGCTATGGCTACACCTTC. This translates into CASSLYWQGTSYGYTF.

The V call is TRBV2, the J call TRBJ2-1; 8 nucleotides agree with TRBD2. Trimming cost V 1 base and J 5 bases; bases outside gene matches: 13. Germline lookup yields CDR1 SNHLY and CDR2 FYNNEI. There are 18 residues in the CDR3. The CDR3 spells CASSEVPLLAGRNNEQFF. The DNA for the CDR3 is TGTGCCAGCAGTGAAGTTCCCCTGCTAGCGGGTAGGAACAATGAGCAGTTCTTC.

The chain has TRBV28 and TRBJ2-1; perhaps TRBD2 as D (6 bases). Germline values: CDR1 MDHEN, CDR2 SYDVKM. V was cut by 4 bases and J by 7 bases, with 17 bases left in between. This CDR3 comprises 15 residues. The DNA for the CDR3 is TGTGCCAGCAGTTGGGGAAGGGCTAGCGTGAATGAGCAGTTCTTC. Its translation is CASSWGRASVNEQFF.

The rearrangement uses TRBV6-5 and TRBJ2-5; 7 bases match TRBD1. Germline V gene data show CDR1 as MNHEY and CDR2 as SVGAGI. V lost 6 bases and J lost 2; bases outside the gene matches: 9. The CDR3 covers 15 residues. The CDR3 coding sequence is TGTGCCAGCAGGAGCTCACAGGGGACGCAAGAGACCCAGTACTTC. It translates to CASRSSQGTQETQYF.